This T cell receptor (beta chain) originates from a study of tumor-infiltrating lymphocytes in primary liver carcinoma. Background on the study: The tumors, T1-T3 N0M0 lesions, were roughly 4.2 to 10 cm across.

Whole-study findings and limits: Tumor top-250-clone fraction significantly exceeded that of blood (p = 0.039). Whereas tumor region pairs overlapped more, tumor-adjacent and tumor-blood pairs overlapped less.

It was from about 19-30 mg of unsorted bulk tissue that RNA and DNA were co-extracted. There were only treatment-naive patients, all with chronic HBV infection. The researchers produced TCR beta cDNA from 400 to 650 ng total RNA with a constant-region primer. ARM-PCR was slightly modified, and three nested multiplex PCR rounds with it gave rise to the TCR beta libraries. A C-beta reverse primer and TRBV1-TRBV30 forward primers served in each of the first two PCR rounds, at roughly 10 cycles apiece. One entry per CDR3 protein results from TCRdb running MiXCR on the multiplex PCR reads. The table has over 100,000 distinct CDR3 sequences, approximately 68% seen once; the top ten hold 7.5% to 10%. The CDR3 loop spans 14 amino acids. Per the germline V gene, CDR1 is MNHNS and CDR2 is SASEGT. Points on this clonotype: The antigen is unknown. One end of the junction is discordant with germline, which a read error may explain.

This chain connects TRBV6-1 to TRBJ1-1; D possibly corresponds to TRBD1 (5 bases). The material sequenced was tumor-adjacent normal liver tissue. The sequence was collected from an older woman with primary liver carcinoma and hepatitis B virus infection. Here the CDR3 DNA reads TGTGCCAGCAGTAAAAACAGGATGAACAGTGAAGCTTTCTTT. The encoded protein is CASSKNRMNSEAFF.